One T cell receptor beta chain is described in this entry. Its antigen is undetermined. Of the isolated RNA, all was reverse transcribed, and so the sequenced material was expressed TCRB transcripts. Profiling relied on immunoSEQ multiplex PCR, and the TCRdb table lists in-frame clones only, not all of them. Seen here are 600,000 or so clones, around 15% observed once, and the top ten hold approximately 0.043%. This specimen belongs to a study of beta chain features in type 1 diabetes. Study-wide background: Cell yields, age and gender were similar between patients and healthy donors. General study points: In every one of the four CD4+ subsets, TCRB CDR3s were moderately but significantly shorter in Type 1 diabetes patients. Whether HLA type influences TCRB rearrangement remained unresolved here. The study found fewer insertions and more deletions at VDJ junctions in type 1 diabetes patients.

The CDR3 sequence is 14 residues long. Per the germline V gene, CDR1 is SGHNT and CDR2 is YYREEE (reference sequence). The ends lost 4 bases at V and 4 bases at J; junction bases unmatched: 8. The chain has TRBV5-4 and TRBJ2-7; TRBD2 matches 7 bases. The source is a man between 18 and 35 years old with type 1 diabetes. The material sequenced was naive CD4+ T cells from blood. CDR3 sequence (DNA): TGTGCCAGCAGCCTGAGGGCGGGAGCGTACGAGCAGTACTTC. This encodes CASSLRAGAYEQYF.